Listed below are T cell receptor beta chains from one sample, sequenced in a study of OX40 agonist ivuxolimab in advanced cancers. Sequencing was performed with immunoSEQ multiplex PCR; in TCRdb, only in-frame clones are kept and a portion is missing. The data contain over 85,000 clones, about four fifths of them singletons. Specimen: CD4+ or CD8+ T cells sorted from blood, collected in a trial of the OX40 agonist ivuxolimab. Every receptor here comes from an adult with an advanced solid tumor such as melanoma, head and neck, liver or kidney cancer. Each CDR3 is given with its conserved first and last residue.

v_gene: TRBV14
CDR3aa: CASSQETRQTQYF

v_gene: TRBV4-2
CDR3aa: CASSQKGYYEQYF

v_gene: TRBV5-1
CDR3aa: CASSPQSLGSYEQYF

v_gene: TRBV30
CDR3aa: CASPSGHSTGAFF

v_gene: TRBV5-1
CDR3aa: CASSVLAGGNEQFF

v_gene: TRBV5-1
CDR3aa: CASSLEQGLSVLTF

v_gene: TRBV19
CDR3aa: CASSLSGLNEQFF

v_gene: TRBV6-6
CDR3aa: CASSYRDTNSPLHF

v_gene: TRBV9
CDR3aa: CASSVGPQGGPQHF

v_gene: TRBV28
CDR3aa: CASSLGAEAFF

v_gene: TRBV4-3
CDR3aa: CASSYGGTYGYTF

v_gene: TRBV2
CDR3aa: CASSDGGAGMLTNEQFF

v_gene: TRBV6-5
CDR3aa: CASSYEGNYGYTF

v_gene: TRBV7-2
CDR3aa: CASSFRTSRPYNEQFF

v_gene: TRBV4-3
CDR3aa: CASSQPTSGRDTQYF

v_gene: TRBV9
CDR3aa: CASSAKLDRKSGNTIYF

v_gene: TRBV9
CDR3aa: CASSGTATNEKLFF